A single sample gave rise to the 18 T cell receptor beta chains below, sequenced in a study of blood T cell repertoires in COVID-19. Sequencing was performed with immunoSEQ multiplex PCR; in TCRdb, only in-frame clones are kept and a portion is missing. The sample shows about 330,000 clones, roughly 90% of them seen only once. The source material was PBMCs or T cells enriched from blood (not recorded which). These receptor sequences come from a woman in her 30s who had recovered from COVID-19.

The rearrangement joins TRBV7-2 to TRBJ2-2; 8 positions match TRBD2. There are 12 residues in the CDR3. Trimming cost V 10 bases and J 7 bases; bases outside gene matches: 5. The germline CDR1 and CDR2 sequences are SGHTA and FQGNSA. CDR3 residues: CAMRGDGGELFF. CDR3 sequence (DNA): TGTGCCATGCGGGGGGATGGCGGGGAGCTGTTTTTT.

This chain joins TRBV7-2 and TRBJ1-1; 8 bases fit TRBD1. The CDR3 is 14 amino acids. V shed 5 bases, J shed 5 bases, and the junction held 7 bases outside the gene matches. Germline CDR1 and CDR2: SGHTA and FQGNSA. The CDR3 DNA reads as TGTGCCAGCAGCATTATACAGGGGGGAACTGAAGCTTTCTTT. The encoded protein is CASSIIQGGTEAFF.

The chain couples TRBV4-2 to TRBJ2-4; 7 nucleotides match TRBD2. Unmatched junction bases numbered 6, after V lost 2 bases and J lost 5 bases. CDR3 size: 15 residues. Germline assignment: CDR1 LGHNA and CDR2 YNFKEQ. In DNA form, the CDR3 reads TGTGCCAGCAGCCAACACCCCCTAGCGGAAAACATTCAGTACTTC. It yields the protein CASSQHPLAENIQYF.

On this clone: No DNA is shown, since the ends of the CDR3 on it are uncertain; the CDR3 is the one TCRdb lists. The V gene is TRBV5-6, the J gene TRBJ2-7; the table gives TRBD1 as D, unverified against the DNA. The germline gives CDR1 SGHDT, CDR2 YYEEEE. The CDR3 length is 15 residues, termini included. CDR3 region: CASSLGVGLGAREYF.

This chain connects TRBV3-1 (or the pseudogene TRBV3-2) to TRBJ2-1; 9 bases match TRBD2. The CDR3 is 14 amino acids. V lost 1 base, J lost 10 bases, and 5 bases stayed unmatched. The V gene's germline CDR1 is LGHDT and CDR2 YNNKEL (reference sequence). CDR3 nucleotides: TGTGCCAGCAGCCAAGGGGGACTAGCAGGCGAGCAGTTCTTC. Protein: CASSQGGLAGEQFF.

This rearrangement joins TRBV19 to TRBJ2-1; TRBD2 matches at 9 bases. Germline trimming cut 4 bases from V and 0 bases from J; bases unmatched to any gene: 7. The CDR3 spans 17 residues. Per germline, CDR1 LNHDA and CDR2 SQIVND (reference sequence). The CDR3 sequence is CASSTASGRFSYNEQFF. Written as DNA, the CDR3 is TGTGCCAGTAGTACCGCGAGCGGGAGGTTCTCCTACAATGAGCAGTTCTTC.

The chain links TRBV7-9 to TRBJ1-1, with a weak D call TRBD1 (5 bases). Germline V gene sequence: CDR1 SEHNR, CDR2 FQNEAQ (reference sequence). V lost 4 bases to trimming and J lost 12 bases, with 18 bases between them. This CDR3 region has 13 residues. The CDR3 DNA reads TGTGCCAGCAGCTCGGACGTTAGGGGATTGACTTTCTTT. Residues: CASSSDVRGLTFF.

The rearrangement uses TRBV5-6 and TRBJ2-3; TRBD2 might be the D (5 bases). This CDR3 spans 14 amino acids. V shed 0 bases and J shed 2 bases, with 7 bases lying between them. The germline V gene has CDR1 SGHDT and CDR2 YYEEEE. The CDR3 sequence: CASSLADFTDTQYF. CDR3 DNA: TGTGCCAGCAGCTTGGCGGACTTCACAGATACGCAGTATTTT.

CDR3 bases: TGCGCCAGCATCAACCCAGGCTTCAATCAGCCCCAGCATTTT. Amino acid sequence: CASINPGFNQPQHF. The chain recombines TRBV10-1 with TRBJ1-5; D gene uncertain. The germline V and J ends were trimmed by 7 bases and 3 bases, with 13 bases remaining between them. Germline CDR1 WNHNN, CDR2 SYGVQD (reference sequence). The CDR3 consists of 14 residues.

CDR3 DNA sequence: TGTGCCAGCAGCTTAGTGACAGGGAACAATCAGCCCCAGCATTTT. Translation gives CASSLVTGNNQPQHF. The chain links TRBV7-2 to TRBJ1-5; 7 nucleotides align to TRBD1. This CDR3 region has 15 residues. Unmatched junction bases numbered 3, after V lost 1 base and J lost 3 bases. The germline V gene has CDR1 SGHTA and CDR2 FQGNSA.

The J gene is TRBJ1-6, the V gene TRBV6-5; no definite D call. Between the trimmed V and J ends, which lost 8 bases and 7 bases, there was a span of 12 bases. CDR1 is MNHEY, CDR2 SVGAGI, per germline. The CDR3 spans 13 residues. As DNA, the CDR3 is TGTGCCAGCTTCAACAGTGTAAATTCACCCCTCCACTTT. Translation: CASFNSVNSPLHF.

V and J are TRBV19 and TRBJ1-5; a weak D match, TRBD1 (6 bases). The CDR3 spans 15 residues. The V end lost 2 bases, the J end lost 3 bases, and 11 bases lay between the germline ends. Looked up from germline, CDR1 is LNHDA and CDR2 is SQIVND (reference sequence). Here the CDR3 DNA reads TGTGCCAGTAGTATAACAGGGCTTAACAATCAGCCCCAGCATTTT. It translates to CASSITGLNNQPQHF.

The chain couples TRBV9 to TRBJ2-7; 7 nucleotides agree with TRBD2. The junction had 3 bases not matched to a gene; V was cut back by 1 base and J by 2 bases. In germline, CDR1 is SGDLS, CDR2 YYNGEE. This CDR3 contains 14 residues. The CDR3 DNA sequence: TGTGCCAGCAGCGTACAGGCGGGGGCCTACGAGCAGTACTTC. It translates to CASSVQAGAYEQYF.

The chain carries TRBV7-8 and TRBJ2-7; 8 bases match TRBD1. V lost 5 bases, J lost 3 bases, and 3 bases stayed unmatched. The CDR3 sequence is 13 residues long. CDR1 and CDR2 (germline): SGHVS, FQNEAQ. Here the CDR3 reads CASSGDRNYEQYF. The CDR3 coding sequence is TGTGCCAGCAGCGGGGACAGGAACTACGAGCAGTACTTC.

CDR3: CASSPRPTGVTGDTIYF. The CDR3 DNA reads as TGTGCCAGCAGCCCCAGACCGACAGGCGTCACAGGGGACACCATATATTTT. V gene TRBV5-5 combines with J gene TRBJ1-3; 7 bases fit TRBD1. The CDR3 is made up of 17 amino acids. CDR1 is SGHKS, CDR2 YYEKEE, per germline (reference sequence). Trimming removed 4 bases from V and 8 bases from J; junction bases left unmatched: 18. Full variable domain (rest looked up from reference TRBV5-5 and TRBJ1-3): DAGVTQSPTHLIKTRGQQVTLRCSPISGHKSVSWYQQVLGQGPQFIFQYYEKEERGRGNFPDRFSARQFPNYSSELNVNALLLGDSALYLCASSPRPTGVTGDTIYFGEGSWLTVV.

The V call is TRBV7-2, the J call TRBJ2-6; no definite D call. V lost 1 base and J 0 bases, leaving 10 bases between the germline ends. This CDR3 is built from 17 residues. CDR1 is SGHTA, CDR2 FQGNSA, per germline. CDR3 amino acids: CASSLEQLSSGANVLTF. The CDR3 DNA is TGTGCCAGCAGCTTAGAACAGCTTAGCTCTGGGGCCAACGTCCTGACTTTC.

The V call is TRBV7-2, the J call TRBJ2-2; 14 nucleotides agree with TRBD2. The CDR3 length is 16 residues. J gave up 5 bases and V 8 bases, and 7 bases lay outside the gene matches. CDR1 is SGHTA, CDR2 FQGNSA, per germline. The DNA for the CDR3 is TGTGCCAGCCGACTAGCGGGGGGGCGTCGTACCGGGGAGCTGTTTTTT. This encodes CASRLAGGRRTGELFF.

This chain joins TRBV18 and TRBJ1-2; D is possibly TRBD1 (6 bases). The germline V gene has CDR1 KGHSH and CDR2 LQKENI. The ends were cut back, 3 bases at V and 7 bases at J, with 15 bases in the middle. The CDR3 runs 14 residues. CDR3 DNA: TGTGCCAGCTCACCCAGGGGCCAGGCCGCTGGCTACACCTTC. Translated: CASSPRGQAAGYTF. Full variable domain (outside the CDR3, taken from reference TRBV18 and TRBJ1-2): NAGVMQNPRHLVRRRGQEARLRCSPMKGHSHVYWYRQLPEEGLKFMVYLQKENIIDESGMPKERFSAEFPKEGPSILRIQQVVRGDSAAYFCASSPRGQAAGYTFGSGTRLTVV.